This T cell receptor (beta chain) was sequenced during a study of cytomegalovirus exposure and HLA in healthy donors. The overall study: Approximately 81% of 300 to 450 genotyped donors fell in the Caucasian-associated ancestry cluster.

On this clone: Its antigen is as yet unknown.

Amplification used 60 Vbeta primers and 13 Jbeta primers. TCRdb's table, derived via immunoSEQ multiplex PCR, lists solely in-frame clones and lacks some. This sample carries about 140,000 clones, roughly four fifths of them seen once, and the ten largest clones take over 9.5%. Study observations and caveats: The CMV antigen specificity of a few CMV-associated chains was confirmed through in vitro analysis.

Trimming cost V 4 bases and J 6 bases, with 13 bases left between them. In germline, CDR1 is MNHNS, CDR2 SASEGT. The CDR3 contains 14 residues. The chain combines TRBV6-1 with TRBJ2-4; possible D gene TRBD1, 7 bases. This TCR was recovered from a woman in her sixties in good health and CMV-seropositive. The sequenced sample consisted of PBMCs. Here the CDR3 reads CASSVGGGGNIQYF. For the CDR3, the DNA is TGTGCCAGCAGTGTTGGAGGGGGCGGAAACATTCAGTACTTC.